This TCR beta chain derives from a study of human T cells and chemical hapten exposure. As for the study in general: Variation in per-sample TCR yields came mainly from small pooled library volume differences.

Notes on the study in general: High-frequency TCRs, those above 1 in 1000, stayed the same after DPC sensitization.

The library put unique molecular identifiers onto individual cDNA molecules. Original handling: Across samples, TCR counts had a median of approximately 100,000 and ranged from about 23,224 to 690,600. TCRdb reprocessed the reads with MiXCR, giving one entry per CDR3 protein. TCRdb's processing, not the study's, gives the V and J calls here. The data show 120,000 or so distinct CDR3 sequences, with approximately 9.3% seen just once and 1.1% to 1.5% held by the top ten. V was shortened by 4 bases and J by 3 bases, with 6 bases between the two germline ends. CDR3 length: 11 residues. Germline V lookup: CDR1 SQVTM, CDR2 ANQGSEA. Total RNA extraction was carried out from unfractionated whole blood. In regard to this clonotype: Its antigen remains unknown.

Sequenced input: whole blood. This receptor was taken from a human donor in good health. Some clones in this sample may be carry-over from other donors' samples. V and J are TRBV29-1 and TRBJ1-1; D is undetermined. Here the CDR3 reads CSVAMDTEAFF. CDR3 nucleotide sequence: TGCAGCGTTGCGATGGACACTGAAGCTTTCTTT.